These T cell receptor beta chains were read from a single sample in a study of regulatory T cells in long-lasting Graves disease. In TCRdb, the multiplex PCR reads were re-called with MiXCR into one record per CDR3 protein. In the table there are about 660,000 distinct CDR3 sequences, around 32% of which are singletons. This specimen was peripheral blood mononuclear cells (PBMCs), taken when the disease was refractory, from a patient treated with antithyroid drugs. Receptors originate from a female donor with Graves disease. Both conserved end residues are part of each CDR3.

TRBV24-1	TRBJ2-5	CATSPGRKGGETQYF
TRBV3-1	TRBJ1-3	CASAASDNTIYF
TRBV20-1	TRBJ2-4	CSARGLMGSKNIQYF
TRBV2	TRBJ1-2	CASSERGAVGYTF
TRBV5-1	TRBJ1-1	CASSWKTGLDTEAFF
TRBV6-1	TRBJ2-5	CASSEQTGQETQYF
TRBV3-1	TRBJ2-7	CASSQPSGTRGYEQYF
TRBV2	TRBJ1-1	CAGGRLNTEAFF
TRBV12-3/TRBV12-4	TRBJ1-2	CASSLGQKAYGYTF
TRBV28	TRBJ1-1	CASSRQMNTEASF
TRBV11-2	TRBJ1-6	CASSPLQGGLGTLHF
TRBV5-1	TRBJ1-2	CASNPGQGWTYGYTF
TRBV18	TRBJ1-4	CASSPVRGTNEKLFF
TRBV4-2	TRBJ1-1	CASSFRGDGNTEAFF
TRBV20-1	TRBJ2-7	CSARGATPYEQYF
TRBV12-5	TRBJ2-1	CASGPGQGVREQFF
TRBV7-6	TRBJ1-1	CASSLRASDNTEAFF
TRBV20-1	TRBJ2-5	CSARLAGGPGTQYF
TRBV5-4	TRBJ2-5	CASSLAAQETQYF
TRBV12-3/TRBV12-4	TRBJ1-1	CASSTGLWGSNTEAFF
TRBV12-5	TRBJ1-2	CASGLNVLDRDDYGYTF
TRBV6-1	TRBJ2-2	CASSPRDRNTGELFF
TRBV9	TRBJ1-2	CASSGGGSTGGNYGYTF
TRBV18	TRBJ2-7	CASSSRDLPYEQYF
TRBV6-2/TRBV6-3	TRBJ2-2	CASSETWGGGYTGELFF
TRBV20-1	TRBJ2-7	CSAYPLAGGPFNHEQYF
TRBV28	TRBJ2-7	CASRGGFGLSPSYEQYF
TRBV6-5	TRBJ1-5	CASSSLDRAGSNQPQHF
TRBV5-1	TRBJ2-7	CASSLQPGGGSLWYEQYF
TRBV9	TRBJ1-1	CASSVDPRTEAFF
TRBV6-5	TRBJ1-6	CASSYSKDRGSPLHF
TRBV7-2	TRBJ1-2	CASSLVQDVNYGYTF
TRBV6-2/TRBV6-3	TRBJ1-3	CASSYSGVAGNTIYF
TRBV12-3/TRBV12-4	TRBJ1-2	CASSLWGPPFDYTF
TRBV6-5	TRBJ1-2	CASSYGGYTF
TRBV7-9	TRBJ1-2	CASSLVVDDYGYTF
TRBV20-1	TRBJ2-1	CSARGPQRIYNEQFF
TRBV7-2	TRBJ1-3	CASSASRSGTVSGNTIYF
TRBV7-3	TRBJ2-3	CASSLTRSDTQYF
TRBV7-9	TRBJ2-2	CASSLWETTGELLF
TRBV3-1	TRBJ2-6	CASSQEVIPSGANVLTF
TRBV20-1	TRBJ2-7	CSIHRALAGEEQYF
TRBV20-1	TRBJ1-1	CSARDREQDSEAFF
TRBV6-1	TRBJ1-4	CASKGFGTNEKLFF
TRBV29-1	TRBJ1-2	CSVDILSDGYTF
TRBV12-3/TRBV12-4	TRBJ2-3	CASSLKRAITDTQYF
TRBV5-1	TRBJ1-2	CASSLAARDSYGYTF
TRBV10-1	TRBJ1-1	CASSPGRGPRGFTEAFF
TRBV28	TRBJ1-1	CASSFFTEAFF